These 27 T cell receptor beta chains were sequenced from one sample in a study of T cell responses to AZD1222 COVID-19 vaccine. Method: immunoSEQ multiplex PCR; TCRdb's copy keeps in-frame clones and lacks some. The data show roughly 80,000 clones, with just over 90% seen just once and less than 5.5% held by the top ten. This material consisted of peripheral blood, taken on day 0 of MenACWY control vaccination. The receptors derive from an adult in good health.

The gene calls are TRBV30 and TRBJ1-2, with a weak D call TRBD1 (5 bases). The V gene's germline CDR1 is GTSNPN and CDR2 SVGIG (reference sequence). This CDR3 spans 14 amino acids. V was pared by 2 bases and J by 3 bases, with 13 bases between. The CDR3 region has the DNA TGTGCCTGGAGTCCACCCGGCAGGGACTATGGCTACACCTTC. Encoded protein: CAWSPPGRDYGYTF.

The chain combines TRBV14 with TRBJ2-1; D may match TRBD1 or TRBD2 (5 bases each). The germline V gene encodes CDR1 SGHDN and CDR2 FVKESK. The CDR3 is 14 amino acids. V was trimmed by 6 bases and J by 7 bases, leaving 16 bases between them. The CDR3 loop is CASRKGPSSNEQFF. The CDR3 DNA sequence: TGTGCCAGCAGGAAGGGACCCTCCAGTAATGAGCAGTTCTTC.

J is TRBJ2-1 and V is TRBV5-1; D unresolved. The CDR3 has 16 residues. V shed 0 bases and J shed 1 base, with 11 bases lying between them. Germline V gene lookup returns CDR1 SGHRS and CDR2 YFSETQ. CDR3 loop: CASSLDMTGSYNEQFF. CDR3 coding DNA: TGCGCCAGCAGCTTGGATATGACTGGATCCTACAATGAGCAGTTCTTC.

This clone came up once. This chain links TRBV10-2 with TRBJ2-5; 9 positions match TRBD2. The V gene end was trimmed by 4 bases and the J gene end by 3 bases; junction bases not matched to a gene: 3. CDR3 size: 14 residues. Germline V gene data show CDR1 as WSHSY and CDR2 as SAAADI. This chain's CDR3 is CASSVLAGKETQYF. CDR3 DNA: TGCGCCAGCAGTGTGCTAGCGGGAAAAGAGACCCAGTACTTC.

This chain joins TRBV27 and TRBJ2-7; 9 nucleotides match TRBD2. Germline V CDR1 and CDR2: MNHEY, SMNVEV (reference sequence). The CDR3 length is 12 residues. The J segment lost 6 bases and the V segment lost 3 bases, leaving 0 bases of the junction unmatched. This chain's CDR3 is CASSFSGSEQYF. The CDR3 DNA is TGTGCCAGCAGTTTTAGCGGGAGCGAGCAGTACTTC.

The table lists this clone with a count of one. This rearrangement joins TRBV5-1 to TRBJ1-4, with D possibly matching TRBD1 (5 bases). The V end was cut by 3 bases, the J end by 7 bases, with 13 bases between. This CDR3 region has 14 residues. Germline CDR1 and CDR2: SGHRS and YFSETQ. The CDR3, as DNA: TGCGCCAGCAGCTCCGGGACCCTTGGTGAAAAACTGTTTTTT. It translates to CASSSGTLGEKLFF.

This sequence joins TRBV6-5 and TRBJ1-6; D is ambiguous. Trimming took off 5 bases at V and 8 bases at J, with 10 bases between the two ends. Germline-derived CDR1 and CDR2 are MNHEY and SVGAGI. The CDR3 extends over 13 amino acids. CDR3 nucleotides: TGTGCCAGCAGTCCCGCAGGAGATTCACCCCTCCACTTT. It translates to CASSPAGDSPLHF.

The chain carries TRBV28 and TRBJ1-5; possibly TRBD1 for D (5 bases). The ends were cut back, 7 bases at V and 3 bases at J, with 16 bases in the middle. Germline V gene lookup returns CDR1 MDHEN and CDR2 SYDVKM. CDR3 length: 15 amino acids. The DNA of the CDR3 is TGTGCCAGCACCAAAGCCTCCGGGGCCAATCAGCCCCAGCATTTT. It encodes CASTKASGANQPQHF.

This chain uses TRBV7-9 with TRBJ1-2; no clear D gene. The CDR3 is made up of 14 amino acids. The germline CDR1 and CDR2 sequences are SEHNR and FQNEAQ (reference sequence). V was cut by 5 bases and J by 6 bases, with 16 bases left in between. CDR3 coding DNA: TGTGCCAGCAGCCGCGACACCTCGCCGAATGGCTACACCTTC. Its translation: CASSRDTSPNGYTF.

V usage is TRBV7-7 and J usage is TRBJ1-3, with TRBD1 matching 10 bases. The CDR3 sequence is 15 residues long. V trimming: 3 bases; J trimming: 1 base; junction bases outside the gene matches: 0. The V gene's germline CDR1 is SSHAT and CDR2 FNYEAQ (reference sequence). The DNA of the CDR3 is TGTGCCAGCAGCTTGGACAGGGGGTCTGGAAACACCATATATTTT. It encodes CASSLDRGSGNTIYF. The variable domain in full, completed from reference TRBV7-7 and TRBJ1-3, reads GAGVSQSPRYKVTKRGQDVTLRCDPISSHATLYWYQQALGQGPEFLTYFNYEAQPDKSGLPSDRFSAERPEGSISTLTIQRTEQRDSAMYRCASSLDRGSGNTIYFGEGSWLTVV.

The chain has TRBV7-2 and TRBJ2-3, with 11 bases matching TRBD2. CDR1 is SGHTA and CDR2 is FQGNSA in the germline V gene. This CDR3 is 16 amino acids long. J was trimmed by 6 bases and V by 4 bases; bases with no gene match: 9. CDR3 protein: CASSSGLAGQGDTQYF. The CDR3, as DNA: TGTGCCAGCAGCTCCGGACTAGCGGGTCAGGGGGATACGCAGTATTTT. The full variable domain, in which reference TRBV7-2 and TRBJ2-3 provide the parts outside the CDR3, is GAGVSQSPSNKVTEKGKDVELRCDPISGHTALYWYRQSLGQGLEFLIYFQGNSAPDKSGLPSDRFSAERTGGSVSTLTIQRTQQEDSAVYLCASSSGLAGQGDTQYFGPGTRLTVL.

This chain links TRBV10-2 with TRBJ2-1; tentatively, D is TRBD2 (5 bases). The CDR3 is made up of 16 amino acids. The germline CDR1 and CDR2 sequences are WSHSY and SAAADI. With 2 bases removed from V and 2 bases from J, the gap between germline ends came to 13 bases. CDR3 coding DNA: TGCGCCAGCAGTGAGGCCCGGACTCCCACCTACAATGAGCAGTTCTTC. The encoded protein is CASSEARTPTYNEQFF.

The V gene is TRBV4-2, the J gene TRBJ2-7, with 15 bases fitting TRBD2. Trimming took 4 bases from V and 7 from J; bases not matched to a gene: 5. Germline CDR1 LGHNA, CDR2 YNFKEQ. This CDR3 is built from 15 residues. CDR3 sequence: CASSRGLAGGQEQYF. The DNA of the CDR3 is TGTGCCAGCAGCCGGGGACTAGCGGGAGGACAAGAGCAGTACTTC.

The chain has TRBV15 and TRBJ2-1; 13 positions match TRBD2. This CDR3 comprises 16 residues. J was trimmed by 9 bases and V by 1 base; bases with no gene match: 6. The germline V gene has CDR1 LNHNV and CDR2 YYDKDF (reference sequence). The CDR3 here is CATSRGTSGSRGEQFF. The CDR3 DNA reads TGTGCCACCAGCAGAGGGACTAGCGGGAGTCGGGGTGAGCAGTTCTTC.

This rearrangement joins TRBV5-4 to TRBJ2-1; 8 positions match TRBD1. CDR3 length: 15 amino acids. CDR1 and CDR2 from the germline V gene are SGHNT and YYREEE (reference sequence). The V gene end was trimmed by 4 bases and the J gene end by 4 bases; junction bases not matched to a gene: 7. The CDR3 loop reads CASSGQGQLYNEQFF. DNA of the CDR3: TGTGCCAGCAGCGGACAGGGCCAATTATACAATGAGCAGTTCTTC.

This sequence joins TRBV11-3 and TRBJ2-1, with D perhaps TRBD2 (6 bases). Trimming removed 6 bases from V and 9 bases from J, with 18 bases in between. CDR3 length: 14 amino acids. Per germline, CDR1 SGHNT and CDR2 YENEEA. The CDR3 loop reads CASSAGGGRVEQFF. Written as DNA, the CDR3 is TGTGCCAGCAGTGCCGGTGGAGGGCGAGTTGAGCAGTTCTTC.

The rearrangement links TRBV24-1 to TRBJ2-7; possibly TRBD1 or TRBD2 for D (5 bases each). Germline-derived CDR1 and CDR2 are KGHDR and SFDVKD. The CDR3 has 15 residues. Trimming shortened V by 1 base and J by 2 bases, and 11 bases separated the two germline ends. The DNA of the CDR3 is TGTGCCACCAGTGATTTTTCGGGGACCCCCTACGAGCAGTACTTC. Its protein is CATSDFSGTPYEQYF.

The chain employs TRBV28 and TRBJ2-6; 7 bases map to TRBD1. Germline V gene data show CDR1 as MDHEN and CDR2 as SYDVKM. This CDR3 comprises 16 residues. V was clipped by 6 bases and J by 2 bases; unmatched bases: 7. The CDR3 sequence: CASRTGSPAGANVLTF. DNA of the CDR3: TGTGCCAGCAGGACAGGGAGCCCCGCTGGGGCCAACGTCCTGACTTTC.

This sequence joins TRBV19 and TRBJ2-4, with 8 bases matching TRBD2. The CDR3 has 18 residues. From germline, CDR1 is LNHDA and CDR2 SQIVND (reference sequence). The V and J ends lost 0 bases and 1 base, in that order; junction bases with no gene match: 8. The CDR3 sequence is CASSIDPSGGRAKNIQYF. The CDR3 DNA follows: TGTGCCAGTAGTATAGATCCTTCGGGAGGGAGGGCCAAAAACATTCAGTACTTC.

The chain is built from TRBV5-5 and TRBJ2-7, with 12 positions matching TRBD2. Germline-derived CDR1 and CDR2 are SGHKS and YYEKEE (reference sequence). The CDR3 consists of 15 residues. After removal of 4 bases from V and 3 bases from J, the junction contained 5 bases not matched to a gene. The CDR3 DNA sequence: TGTGCCAGCAGCCCCACGACTAGCGGGGGCTACGAGCAGTACTTC. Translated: CASSPTTSGGYEQYF.

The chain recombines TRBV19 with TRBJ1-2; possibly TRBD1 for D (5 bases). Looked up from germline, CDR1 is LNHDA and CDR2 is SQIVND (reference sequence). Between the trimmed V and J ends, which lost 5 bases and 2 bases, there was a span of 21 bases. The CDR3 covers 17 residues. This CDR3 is CASSPGTGQGSNYGYTF. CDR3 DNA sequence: TGTGCCAGTAGTCCTGGCACGGGGCAGGGCTCGAACTATGGCTACACCTTC. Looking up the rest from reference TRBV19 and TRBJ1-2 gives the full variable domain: DGGITQSPKYLFRKEGQNVTLSCEQNLNHDAMYWYRQDPGQGLRLIYYSQIVNDFQKGDIAEGYSVSREKKESFPLTVTSAQKNPTAFYLCASSPGTGQGSNYGYTFGSGTRLTVV.

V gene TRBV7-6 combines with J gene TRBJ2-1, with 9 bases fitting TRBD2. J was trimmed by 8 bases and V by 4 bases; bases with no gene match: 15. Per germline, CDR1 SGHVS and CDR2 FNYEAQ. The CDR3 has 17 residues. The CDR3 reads CASSYDSGRLLSDEQFF. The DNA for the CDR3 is TGTGCCAGCAGCTACGATAGCGGGAGATTGCTGAGCGATGAGCAGTTCTTC.

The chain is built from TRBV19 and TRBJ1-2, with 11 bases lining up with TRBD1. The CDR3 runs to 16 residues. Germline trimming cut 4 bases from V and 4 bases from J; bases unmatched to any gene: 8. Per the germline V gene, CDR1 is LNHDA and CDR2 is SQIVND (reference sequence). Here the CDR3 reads CASSSGQGALGYGYTF. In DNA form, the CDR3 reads TGTGCCAGTAGTAGCGGACAGGGGGCGCTCGGCTATGGCTACACCTTC.

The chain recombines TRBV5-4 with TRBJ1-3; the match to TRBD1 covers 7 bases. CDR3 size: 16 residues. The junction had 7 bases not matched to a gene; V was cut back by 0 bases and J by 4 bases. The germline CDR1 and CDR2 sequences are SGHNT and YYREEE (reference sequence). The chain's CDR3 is CASSLGGGTAGNTIYF. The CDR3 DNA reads TGTGCCAGCAGCTTGGGGGGAGGGACAGCAGGAAACACCATATATTTT.

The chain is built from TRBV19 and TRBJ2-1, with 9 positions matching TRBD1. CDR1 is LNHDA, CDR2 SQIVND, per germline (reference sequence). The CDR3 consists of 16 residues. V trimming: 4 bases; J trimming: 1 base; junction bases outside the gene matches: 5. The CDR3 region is CASSSLTGGSYNEQFF. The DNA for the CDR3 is TGTGCCAGTAGTAGCTTGACAGGGGGGTCCTACAATGAGCAGTTCTTC.

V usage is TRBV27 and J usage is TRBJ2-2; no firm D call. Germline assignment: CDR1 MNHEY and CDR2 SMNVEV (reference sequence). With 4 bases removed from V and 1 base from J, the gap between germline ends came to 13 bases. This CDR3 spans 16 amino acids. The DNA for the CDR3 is TGTGCCAGCAGTTCCAAAAGGGATAGGAACACCGGGGAGCTGTTTTTT. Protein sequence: CASSSKRDRNTGELFF.

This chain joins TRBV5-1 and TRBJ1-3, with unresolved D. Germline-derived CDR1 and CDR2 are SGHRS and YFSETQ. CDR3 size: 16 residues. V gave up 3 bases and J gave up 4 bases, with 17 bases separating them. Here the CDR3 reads CASSSNRALVGNTIYF. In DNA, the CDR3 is TGCGCCAGCAGCTCAAATAGGGCCCTCGTCGGAAACACCATATATTTT.